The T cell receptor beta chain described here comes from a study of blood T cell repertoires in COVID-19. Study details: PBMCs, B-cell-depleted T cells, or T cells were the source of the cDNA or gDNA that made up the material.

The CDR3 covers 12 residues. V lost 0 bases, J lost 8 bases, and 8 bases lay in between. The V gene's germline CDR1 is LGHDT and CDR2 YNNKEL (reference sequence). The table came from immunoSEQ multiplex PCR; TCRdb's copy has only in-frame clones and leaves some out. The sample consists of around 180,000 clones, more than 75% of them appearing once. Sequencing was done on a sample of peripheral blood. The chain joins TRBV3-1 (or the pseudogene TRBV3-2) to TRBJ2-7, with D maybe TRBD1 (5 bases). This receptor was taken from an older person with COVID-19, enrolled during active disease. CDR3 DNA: TGTGCCAGCAGCCAAGAAGACAGTCAGCAGTACTTC. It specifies CASSQEDSQQYF.